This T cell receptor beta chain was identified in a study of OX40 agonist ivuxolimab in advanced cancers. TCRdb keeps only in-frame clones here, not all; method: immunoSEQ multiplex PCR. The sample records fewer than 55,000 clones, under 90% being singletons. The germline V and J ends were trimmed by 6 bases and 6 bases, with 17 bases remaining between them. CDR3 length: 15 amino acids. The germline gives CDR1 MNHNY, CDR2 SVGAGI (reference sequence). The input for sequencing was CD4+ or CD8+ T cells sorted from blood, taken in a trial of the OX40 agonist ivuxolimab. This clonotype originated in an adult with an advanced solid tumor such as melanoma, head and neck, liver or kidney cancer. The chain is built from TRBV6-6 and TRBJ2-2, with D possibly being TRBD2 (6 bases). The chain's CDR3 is CASSSLRELAGELFF. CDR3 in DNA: TGTGCCAGCAGCTCCCTGCGGGAATTGGCCGGGGAGCTGTTTTTT.